This T cell receptor (beta chain) was retrieved from a study of T cells in Graves' hyperthyroidism and ophthalmopathy. Absence of ophthalmopathy progression within 18 months defined stable Graves' hyperthyroidism. Germline V CDR1 and CDR2: DFQATT, SNEGSKA (reference sequence). The CDR3 has 15 residues. V was pared by 4 bases and J by 5 bases, with 5 bases of the junction left unmatched. Amplification targeted TCR beta CDR3 regions from RNA transcripts. First-round RT-PCR targeting the TCR CDR3 was performed with the HTBI primer set. TCRdb independently ran MiXCR on the multiplex PCR reads; one entry per CDR3 protein. The data show about 590,000 distinct CDR3 sequences, more than 15% seen once.

Sequenced material: blood. The TCR comes from a woman in her 30s with Graves' hyperthyroidism. The chain employs TRBV20-1 and TRBJ2-1; 13 bases are shared with TRBD2. The CDR3 DNA reads TGCAGTGCTACGACTAGCGGGAGGAAACACAATGAGCAGTTCTTC. Its translation: CSATTSGRKHNEQFF.